This T cell receptor beta chain was sequenced during a study of blood T cells in healthy people across ages. Overall study findings and caveats: CMV status of donors was unknown, possibly confounding expanded clonotype changes.

Notes on this clonotype: The antigen remains unidentified.

Then a second PCR, running roughly 6 to 11 cycles, was carried out with a sample-barcoded 5' primer and a J-beta primer mix. CDR3-containing paired-end reads numbered at least 2.5 million in each sample. TCRdb redid the calling of the 5' RACE reads with MiXCR, one entry per CDR3 protein. Of some 780,000 distinct CDR3 sequences in the sample, 45% to 70% were seen once. This CDR3 has 14 amino acids. V lost 5 bases and J 6 bases, leaving 19 bases between the germline ends. Germline V gene lookup returns CDR1 DFQATT and CDR2 SNEGSKA (reference sequence). The sample taken for sequencing was blood. This receptor was identified in a man aged 35 to 55 in good health. The rearrangement links TRBV20-1 to TRBJ1-1, with a weak D call TRBD1 (5 bases). The CDR3 region is CSAGLTRGYPEAFF. In DNA, the CDR3 is TGCAGTGCTGGACTCACTAGGGGCTACCCTGAAGCTTTCTTT.